Listed here are 22 T cell receptor beta chains from one sample, sequenced in a study of metastatic and nonmetastatic thyroid tumors. TCRdb ran MiXCR on the PCR reads. The sample holds 40,000 to 45,000 clones, around 3.1% seen once. Until they underwent thyroid surgery, no patient had received any treatment. Sequenced input: blood. The receptors originated from a female donor with papillary thyroid cancer or a benign thyroid nodule (not recorded which). Some clones in this sample may be carry-over from other donors' samples.

This clone was seen a handful of times. V is TRBV5-1 and J is TRBJ1-2; D remains unclear. The CDR3 sequence is 13 residues long. Germline V gives CDR1 SGHRS, CDR2 YFSETQ. V shed 2 bases and J shed 1 base, with 6 bases lying between them. CDR3 in amino acids: CASSLGSNYGYTF. The CDR3, as DNA: TGCGCCAGCAGCTTAGGCAGTAACTATGGCTACACCTTC.

This clone was picked up a small number of times. The chain joins TRBV6-2 or TRBV6-3 to TRBJ2-7; D gene uncertain. CDR1 is MNHEY, CDR2 SVGEGT, per germline. The CDR3 totals 11 residues. Trimming pared 7 bases from V and 2 bases from J, leaving 6 bases between. The CDR3 region is CASTGTYEQYF. CDR3 nucleotides: TGTGCCAGCACTGGGACCTACGAGCAGTACTTC.

In its sample, this clone was seen a few times. The gene calls are TRBV25-1 and TRBJ1-2; D is possibly TRBD1 (6 bases). The CDR3 covers 14 residues. V lost 6 bases to trimming and J lost 2 bases, with 13 bases between them. CDR1 MGHDK and CDR2 SYGVNS come from the germline V gene. CDR3 DNA: TGTGCCAGCAGGGAAGGGGGTCTAAACTATGGCTACACCTTC. Encoded protein: CASREGGLNYGYTF.

The chain is built from TRBV6-1 and TRBJ2-1; D not resolved. Germline V gene sequence: CDR1 MNHNS, CDR2 SASEGT. The length of the CDR3 is 14 residues. Between the trimmed V and J ends, which lost 5 bases and 0 bases, there was a span of 8 bases. The CDR3 coding sequence is TGTGCCAGCAGTTCCGGTAGCTCCTACAATGAGCAGTTCTTC. This encodes CASSSGSSYNEQFF.

This clone was observed many times. The chain is built from TRBV6-1 and TRBJ1-2, with D possibly TRBD1 on 6 matching bases. CDR1 is MNHNS, CDR2 SASEGT, per germline. The CDR3 covers 15 residues. Deletions cut 7 bases from V and 5 bases from J, with 20 bases between. CDR3 nucleotides: TGTGCCAGCACCATGACGACAGGAACCGCTTATGGCTACACCTTC. Translation gives CASTMTTGTAYGYTF.

This clone has ten or more counts. V usage is TRBV25-1 and J usage is TRBJ1-1, with a tentative D call TRBD1 (5 bases). Germline CDR1 MGHDK, CDR2 SYGVNS. The V end lost 5 bases, the J end lost 2 bases, and 15 bases lay between the germline ends. CDR3 length equals 15 residues. This CDR3 is CASSRAGAGNTEAFF. CDR3 DNA sequence: TGTGCCAGCAGTCGGGCCGGGGCGGGAAACACTGAAGCTTTCTTT. The full variable domain, its missing parts supplied by reference TRBV25-1 and TRBJ1-1, is EADIYQTPRYLVIGTGKKITLECSQTMGHDKMYWYQQDPGMELHLIHYSYGVNSTEKGDLSSESTVSRIRTEHFPLTLESARPSHTSQYLCASSRAGAGNTEAFFGQGTRLTVV.

This sequence joins TRBV7-9 and TRBJ2-3; D unresolved. Germline V gene sequence: CDR1 SEHNR, CDR2 FQNEAQ (reference sequence). V was trimmed by 0 bases and J by 6 bases, leaving 10 bases between them. CDR3 length: 14 residues. The CDR3 DNA sequence: TGTGCCAGCAGCTTAGCTGTGGGTAGGGATACGCAGTATTTT. Translated: CASSLAVGRDTQYF.

The count of this clone is one. The chain links TRBV7-3 to TRBJ1-2, with unresolved D. This CDR3 comprises 13 residues. Germline CDR1 is SGHTA and CDR2 is FQGTGA. Trimming shortened V by 5 bases and J by 1 base, and 8 bases separated the two germline ends. The CDR3 DNA follows: TGTGCCAGCAGCCCGTACGTTAACTATGGCTACACCTTC. Its protein is CASSPYVNYGYTF. Together with reference TRBV7-3 and TRBJ1-2, the CDR3 gives the full variable domain: GAGVSQTPSNKVTEKGKYVELRCDPISGHTALYWYRQSLGQGPEFLIYFQGTGAADDSGLPNDRFFAVRPEGSVSTLKIQRTERGDSAVYLCASSPYVNYGYTFGSGTRLTVV.

The sample holds a few counts of this clone. The chain uses TRBV5-8 and TRBJ2-1; 7 bases agree with TRBD2. After removal of 0 bases from V and 5 bases from J, the junction contained 8 bases not matched to a gene. Per the germline V gene, CDR1 is SGHTS and CDR2 is YDEGEE. This CDR3 spans 16 amino acids. This CDR3 reads CASSLDPGLSDNEQFF. In DNA form, the CDR3 reads TGTGCCAGCAGCTTGGACCCGGGACTAAGCGACAATGAGCAGTTCTTC.

Many counts were recorded for this clone. Other DNA sequences in this specimen translate into the identical CDR3. This chain joins TRBV7-6 and TRBJ2-1; TRBD2 agrees at 11 bases. The CDR3 extends over 18 amino acids. Germline loops: CDR1 SGHVS, CDR2 FNYEAQ. The trim removed 5 bases at V and 0 bases at J, leaving 9 bases unmatched. The CDR3 nucleotides read TGTGCCAGCAGCCTAAACCCCACTAGCGGGAGCTCCTACAATGAGCAGTTCTTC. This encodes CASSLNPTSGSSYNEQFF.

This clone came up a few times. This chain links TRBV20-1 with TRBJ1-5, with 8 bases lining up with TRBD1. There are 16 residues in the CDR3. Unmatched junction bases numbered 10, after V lost 0 bases and J lost 6 bases. Germline CDR1 DFQATT, CDR2 SNEGSKA (reference sequence). CDR3 residues: CSARDRDRGPLQPQHF. CDR3 nucleotides: TGCAGTGCTAGAGATCGCGACAGGGGCCCTCTTCAGCCCCAGCATTTT.

This clone was picked up many times. The chain couples TRBV12-3 or TRBV12-4 to TRBJ2-2; TRBD2 aligns across 12 bases. The CDR3 totals 17 residues. With 3 bases clipped from V and 2 bases from J, the junction kept 4 bases outside the gene matches. CDR3 residues: CASSFRTSGTNTGELFF. In nucleotides, the CDR3 is TGTGCCAGCAGTTTCCGGACTAGCGGGACCAACACCGGGGAGCTGTTTTTT.

This chain uses TRBV6-1 with TRBJ2-7; no clear D gene. Trimming stripped 1 base from V and 2 bases from J, with 15 bases between. This CDR3 contains 16 residues. Germline loops: CDR1 MNHNS, CDR2 SASEGT. This chain's CDR3 is CASSEGCVGYTYEQYF. The CDR3 bases are TGTGCCAGCAGTGAAGGGTGTGTAGGGTATACCTACGAGCAGTACTTC.

This clone was found a few times. CDR3 residues: CASMGSGASYEQYF. The CDR3 nucleotides are TGTGCCAGCATGGGGTCGGGAGCTTCCTACGAGCAGTACTTC. V is TRBV6-1 and J is TRBJ2-7, with D possibly being TRBD2 (6 bases). Trimming shortened V by 7 bases and J by 1 base, and 14 bases separated the two germline ends. The CDR3 is 14 residues long. From germline, CDR1 is MNHNS and CDR2 SASEGT.

This clone has only a few counts. Other nucleotide sequences in the sample specify the same CDR3. This sequence joins TRBV12-3 or TRBV12-4 and TRBJ2-2; D call uncertain. The V end was cut by 3 bases, the J end by 4 bases, with 18 bases between. The CDR3 loop spans 17 amino acids. CDR3 region: CASSLDPTTAGTGELFF. The CDR3 DNA sequence: TGTGCCAGCAGTTTGGATCCCACGACGGCCGGCACCGGGGAGCTGTTTTTT.

This clone is termed medium-sized. The CDR3 sequence: CSARDTGLPNSPLHF. The CDR3 nucleotides read TGCAGTGCTAGAGATACAGGGTTGCCGAATTCACCCCTCCACTTT. V usage is TRBV20-1 and J usage is TRBJ1-6; a possible D gene is TRBD1 (6 bases). Germline CDR1 and CDR2: DFQATT and SNEGSKA (reference sequence). With 0 bases removed from V and 7 bases from J, the gap between germline ends came to 13 bases. The CDR3 runs to 15 residues.

This clone has a count of ten or more. The genes are TRBV28 and TRBJ2-7, with D possibly matching TRBD1 (6 bases). CDR3 length: 16 amino acids. Trimming left V 6 bases short and J 4 bases short, with 22 bases between. CDR1 and CDR2 (germline): MDHEN, SYDVKM. The CDR3 is CASSYWDTVLPYEQYF. CDR3 nucleotide sequence: TGTGCCAGCAGCTACTGGGACACTGTCCTCCCTTACGAGCAGTACTTC. The whole variable domain, filled in from reference TRBV28 and TRBJ2-7, reads DVKVTQSSRYLVKRTGEKVFLECVQDMDHENMFWYRQDPGLGLRLIYFSYDVKMKEKGDIPEGYSVSREKKERFSLILESASTNQTSMYLCASSYWDTVLPYEQYFGPGTRLTVT.

The chain has TRBV11-2 and TRBJ2-1; 8 nucleotides align to TRBD1. In germline, CDR1 is SGHAT, CDR2 FQNNGV. The CDR3 has 16 residues. V gave up 4 bases and J gave up 9 bases; unmatched junction bases: 14. In DNA form, the CDR3 reads TGTGCCAGCAGCTCCTACAGGGGGTCGACGGATCCTGAGCAGTTCTTC. Translated: CASSSYRGSTDPEQFF. Full variable domain (remainder filled in from reference TRBV11-2 and TRBJ2-1): EAGVAQSPRYKIIEKRQSVAFWCNPISGHATLYWYQQILGQGPKLLIQFQNNGVVDDSQLPKDRFSAERLKGVDSTLKIQPAKLEDSAVYLCASSSYRGSTDPEQFFGPGTRLTVL.

The table lists this clone with many counts. This chain's CDR3 is CASSRDRVFYEQYF. DNA for the CDR3: TGTGCCAGCAGCCGGGACAGGGTTTTTTACGAGCAGTACTTC. This chain joins TRBV5-4 and TRBJ2-7, with 9 bases fitting TRBD1. Germline assignment: CDR1 SGHNT and CDR2 YYREEE (reference sequence). The trim removed 4 bases at V and 4 bases at J, leaving 6 bases unmatched. The CDR3 has 14 amino acids.

In its sample, this clone was seen many times. The chain couples TRBV28 to TRBJ2-1; no clear D. V was shortened by 5 bases and J by 1 base, with 9 bases between the two germline ends. This CDR3 region has 14 residues. Germline assignment: CDR1 MDHEN and CDR2 SYDVKM. DNA of the CDR3: TGTGCCAGCAGTCCCGGCGGATCCTACAATGAGCAGTTCTTC. It translates to CASSPGGSYNEQFF.

The rearrangement uses TRBV6-1 and TRBJ1-1; 9 bases are a match to TRBD1. The CDR3 has 14 residues. V shed 5 bases, J shed 5 bases, and the junction held 6 bases outside the gene matches. Germline V gives CDR1 MNHNS, CDR2 SASEGT. CDR3 amino acids: CASSWTGVYTEAFF. As DNA, the CDR3 is TGTGCCAGCAGTTGGACAGGGGTCTATACTGAAGCTTTCTTT.

This clone was counted between two and nine times. This CDR3 reads CASSRQYEQYF. The CDR3, as DNA: TGTGCCAGCAGTAGACAGTACGAGCAGTACTTC. V usage is TRBV2 and J usage is TRBJ2-7; maybe TRBD1 (5 bases). In germline, CDR1 is SNHLY, CDR2 FYNNEI. The CDR3 sequence is 11 residues long. Trimming took off 5 bases at V and 4 bases at J, with 6 bases between the two ends.